The source of this T cell receptor (beta chain) is a study of T cells in Graves' hyperthyroidism and ophthalmopathy. This clonotype has only a few counts. The antigen is undetermined. Study-wide points: Ophthalmopathy, which appeared later, was predicted by the model a median about 5.9 months before onset.

Graves' hyperthyroidism showing no ophthalmopathy progression within 18 months was considered stable. TCR beta CDR3 sequences were amplified from RNA transcripts. With the HTBI primer set, the TCR CDR3 went through a first round of RT-PCR. One entry per CDR3 protein, called by TCRdb with MiXCR from the multiplex PCR reads. Here the sample spans some 440,000 distinct CDR3 sequences, approximately 15% being singletons. This TCR was sampled from a woman younger than 35 with Graves' hyperthyroidism. The sample was blood.

CDR3 residues: CASSAGTSAFNEQFF. The CDR3 DNA reads as TGCGCCAGCAGCGCAGGGACTAGCGCTTTCAATGAGCAGTTCTTC. The rearrangement links TRBV5-1 to TRBJ2-1; TRBD2 aligns across 10 bases. Germline V lookup: CDR1 SGHRS, CDR2 YFSETQ. The CDR3 runs 15 residues. Losses at the gene ends were 4 bases for V and 6 bases for J; bases not matched to a gene: 7. The full variable domain, completed using reference TRBV5-1 and TRBJ2-1, is KAGVTQTPRYLIKTRGQQVTLSCSPISGHRSVSWYQQTPGQGLQFLFEYFSETQRNKGNFPGRFSGRQFSNSRSEMNVSTLELGDSALYLCASSAGTSAFNEQFFGPGTRLTVL.